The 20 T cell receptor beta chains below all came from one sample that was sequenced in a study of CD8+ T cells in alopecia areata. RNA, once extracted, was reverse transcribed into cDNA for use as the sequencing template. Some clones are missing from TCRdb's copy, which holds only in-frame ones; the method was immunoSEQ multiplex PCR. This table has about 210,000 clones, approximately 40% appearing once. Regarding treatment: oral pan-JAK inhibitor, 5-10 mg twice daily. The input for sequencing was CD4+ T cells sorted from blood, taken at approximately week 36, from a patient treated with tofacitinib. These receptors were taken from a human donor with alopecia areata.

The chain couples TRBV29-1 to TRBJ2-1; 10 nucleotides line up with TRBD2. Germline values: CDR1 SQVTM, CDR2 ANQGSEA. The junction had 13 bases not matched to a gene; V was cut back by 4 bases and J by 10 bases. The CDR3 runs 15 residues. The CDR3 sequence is CSVGLRLAGVREQFF. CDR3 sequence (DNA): TGCAGCGTTGGTCTGCGGCTAGCGGGAGTCAGAGAGCAGTTCTTC.

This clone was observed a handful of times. In DNA, the CDR3 is TGTGCCAGCAGCTTGGGGCGCCGGAATGAGCAGTTCTTC. Protein product: CASSLGRRNEQFF. The chain carries TRBV5-6 and TRBJ2-1; D call uncertain. The ends were cut back, 0 bases at V and 7 bases at J, with 8 bases in the middle. Germline-derived CDR1 and CDR2 are SGHDT and YYEEEE. The CDR3 is made up of 13 amino acids. The full variable domain, with the rest looked up from reference TRBV5-6 and TRBJ2-1, is DAGVTQSPTHLIKTRGQQVTLRCSPKSGHDTVSWYQQALGQGPQFIFQYYEEEERQRGNFPDRFSGHQFPNYSSELNVNALLLGDSALYLCASSLGRRNEQFFGPGTRLTVL.

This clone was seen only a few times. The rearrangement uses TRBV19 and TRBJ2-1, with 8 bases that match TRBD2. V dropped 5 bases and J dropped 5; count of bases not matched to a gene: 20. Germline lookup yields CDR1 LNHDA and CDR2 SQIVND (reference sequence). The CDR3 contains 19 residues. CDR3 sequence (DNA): TGTGCCAGTAGTCCCCCCCAGGGGATAAGCGGGAGTCGAAACAATGAGCAGTTCTTC. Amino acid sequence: CASSPPQGISGSRNNEQFF.

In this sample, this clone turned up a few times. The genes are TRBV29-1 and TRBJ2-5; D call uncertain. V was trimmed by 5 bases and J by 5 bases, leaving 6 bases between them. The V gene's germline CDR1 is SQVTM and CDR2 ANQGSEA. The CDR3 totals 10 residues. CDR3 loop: CSVLIETQYF. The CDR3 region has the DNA TGCAGCGTTTTGATTGAGACCCAGTACTTC.

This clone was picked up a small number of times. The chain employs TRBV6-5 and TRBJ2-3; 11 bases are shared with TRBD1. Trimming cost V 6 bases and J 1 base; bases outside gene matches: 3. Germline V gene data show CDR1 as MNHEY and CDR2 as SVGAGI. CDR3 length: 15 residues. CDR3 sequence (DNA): TGTGCCAGCAGCCGGACAGGGGGCGGCACAGATACGCAGTATTTT. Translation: CASSRTGGGTDTQYF.

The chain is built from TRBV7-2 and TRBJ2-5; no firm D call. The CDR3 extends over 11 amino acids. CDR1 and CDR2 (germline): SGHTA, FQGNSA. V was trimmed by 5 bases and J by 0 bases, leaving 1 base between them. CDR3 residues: CASSNQETQYF. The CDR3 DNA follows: TGTGCCAGCAGCAACCAAGAGACCCAGTACTTC.

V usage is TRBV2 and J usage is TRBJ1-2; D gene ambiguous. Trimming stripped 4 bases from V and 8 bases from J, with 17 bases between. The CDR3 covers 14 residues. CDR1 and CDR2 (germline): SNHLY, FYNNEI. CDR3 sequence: CASSVSLPSRGYTF. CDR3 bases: TGTGCCAGCAGTGTATCCCTACCTTCCCGCGGCTACACCTTC.

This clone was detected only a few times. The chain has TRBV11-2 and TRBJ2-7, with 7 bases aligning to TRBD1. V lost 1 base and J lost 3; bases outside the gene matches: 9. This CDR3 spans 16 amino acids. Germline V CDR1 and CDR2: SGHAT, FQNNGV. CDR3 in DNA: TGTGCCAGCAGCTTAGGTCGAGGGGGCCCCCTCTACGAGCAGTACTTC. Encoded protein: CASSLGRGGPLYEQYF.

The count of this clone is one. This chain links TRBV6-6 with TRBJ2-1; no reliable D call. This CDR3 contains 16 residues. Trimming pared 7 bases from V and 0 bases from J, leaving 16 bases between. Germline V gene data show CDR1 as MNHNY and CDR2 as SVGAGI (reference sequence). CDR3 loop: CASKGSKANSYNEQFF. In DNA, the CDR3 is TGTGCCAGCAAAGGATCGAAGGCGAACTCCTACAATGAGCAGTTCTTC.

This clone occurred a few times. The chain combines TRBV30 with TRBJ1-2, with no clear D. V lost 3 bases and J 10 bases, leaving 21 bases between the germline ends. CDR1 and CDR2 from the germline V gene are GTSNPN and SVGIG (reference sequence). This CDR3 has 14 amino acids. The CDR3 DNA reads TGTGCCTGGAGATCACCCGGCCCCATTCTGATCTACACCTTC. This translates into CAWRSPGPILIYTF.

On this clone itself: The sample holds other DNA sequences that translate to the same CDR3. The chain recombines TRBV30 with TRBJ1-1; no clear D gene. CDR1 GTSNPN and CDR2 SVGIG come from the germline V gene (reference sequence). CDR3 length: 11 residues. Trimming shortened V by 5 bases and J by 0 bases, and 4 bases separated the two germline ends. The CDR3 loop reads CAWSMNTEAFF. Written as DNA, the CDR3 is TGTGCCTGGTCTATGAACACTGAAGCTTTCTTT. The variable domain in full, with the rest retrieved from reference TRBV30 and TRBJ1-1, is SQTIHQWPATLVQPVGSPLSLECTVEGTSNPNLYWYRQAAGRGLQLLFYSVGIGQISSEVPQNLSASRPQDRQFILSSKKLLLSDSGFYLCAWSMNTEAFFGQGTRLTVV.

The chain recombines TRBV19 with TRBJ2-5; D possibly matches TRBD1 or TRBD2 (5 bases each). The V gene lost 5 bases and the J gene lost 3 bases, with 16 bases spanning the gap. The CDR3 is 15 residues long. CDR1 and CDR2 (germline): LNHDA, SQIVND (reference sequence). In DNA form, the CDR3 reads TGTGCCAGTAGTTCGTCAGCCCTGGGGGAAGAGACCCAGTACTTC. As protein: CASSSSALGEETQYF.

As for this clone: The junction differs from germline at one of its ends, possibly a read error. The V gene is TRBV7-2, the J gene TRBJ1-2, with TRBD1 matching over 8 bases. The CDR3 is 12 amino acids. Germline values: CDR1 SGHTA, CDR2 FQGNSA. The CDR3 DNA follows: TGTGCCAGCAGCTTAGGTGGGACAGGAACCCTCTTC. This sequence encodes CASSLGGTGTLF.

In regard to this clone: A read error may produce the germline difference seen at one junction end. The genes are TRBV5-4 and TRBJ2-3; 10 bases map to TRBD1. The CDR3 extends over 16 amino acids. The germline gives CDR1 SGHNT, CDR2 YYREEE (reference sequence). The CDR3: CVSSREGQGSTDTQYF. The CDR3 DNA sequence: TGTGTCAGCAGCAGGGAGGGACAGGGGTCCACAGATACGCAGTATTTT.

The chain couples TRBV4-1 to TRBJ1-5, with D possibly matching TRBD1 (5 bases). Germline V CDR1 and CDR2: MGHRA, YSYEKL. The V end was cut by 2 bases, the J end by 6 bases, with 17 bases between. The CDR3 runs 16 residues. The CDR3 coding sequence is TGCGCCAGCAGCCAAAGGGACGAACCTCGGTTTCAGCCCCAGCATTTT. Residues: CASSQRDEPRFQPQHF.

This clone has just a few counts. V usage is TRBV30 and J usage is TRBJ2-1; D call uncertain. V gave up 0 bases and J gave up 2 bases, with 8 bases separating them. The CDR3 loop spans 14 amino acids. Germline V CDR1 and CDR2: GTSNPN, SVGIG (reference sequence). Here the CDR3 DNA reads TGTGCCTGGAGTGTGAACGGAGCCTACAATGAGCAGTTCTTC. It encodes CAWSVNGAYNEQFF.

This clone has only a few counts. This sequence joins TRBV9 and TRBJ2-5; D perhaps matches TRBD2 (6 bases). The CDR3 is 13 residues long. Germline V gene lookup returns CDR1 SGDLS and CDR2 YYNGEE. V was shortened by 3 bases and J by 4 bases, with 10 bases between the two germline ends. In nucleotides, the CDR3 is TGTGCCAGCAGCGACATACTAGCAGAGACCCAGTACTTC. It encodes CASSDILAETQYF.

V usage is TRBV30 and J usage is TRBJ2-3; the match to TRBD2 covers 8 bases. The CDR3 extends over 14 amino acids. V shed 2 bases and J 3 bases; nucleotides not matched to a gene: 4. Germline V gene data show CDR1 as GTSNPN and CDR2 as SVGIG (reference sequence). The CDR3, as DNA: TGTGCCTGGAGTCTCGCGGGAGGAACAGATACGCAGTATTTT. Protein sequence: CAWSLAGGTDTQYF.

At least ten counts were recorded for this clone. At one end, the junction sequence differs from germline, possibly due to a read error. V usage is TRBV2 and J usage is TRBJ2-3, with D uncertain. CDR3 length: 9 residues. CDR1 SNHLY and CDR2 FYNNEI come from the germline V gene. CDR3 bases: TGTGCCAGCACCGATACGCAGTATTTT. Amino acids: CASTDTQYF. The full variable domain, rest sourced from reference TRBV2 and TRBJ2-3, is EPEVTQTPSHQVTQMGQEVILRCVPISNHLYFYWYRQILGQKVEFLVSFYNNEISEKSEIFDDQFSVERPDGSNFTLKIRSTKLEDSAMYFCASTDTQYFGPGTRLTVL.

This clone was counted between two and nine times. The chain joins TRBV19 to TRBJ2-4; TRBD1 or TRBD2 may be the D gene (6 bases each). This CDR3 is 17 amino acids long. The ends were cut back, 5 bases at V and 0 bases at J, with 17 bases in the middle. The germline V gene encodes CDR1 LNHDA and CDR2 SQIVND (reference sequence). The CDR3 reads CASSPRGGGLAKNIQYF. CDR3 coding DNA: TGTGCCAGTAGTCCCAGAGGTGGGGGGCTAGCCAAAAACATTCAGTACTTC.